The 7 T cell receptor beta chains given below trace back to one sample, sequenced in a study of beta chain features in type 1 diabetes (dated by TCRdb to about 2018). Libraries were constructed by the immunoSEQ multiplex PCR assay. The High Capacity cDNA Reverse Transcription Kit was used to reverse transcribe all of the isolated RNA, meaning that expressed TCRB transcripts were what got sequenced. As stored in TCRdb, this immuneACCESS dataset retains in-frame rearrangements with V and J assigned. A fraction of the clones does not appear; measured against another copy, unresolved V genes explain less than half of the discrepancy, and the remainder lacks a known reason. In all, the sample holds roughly 250,000 clones, and around 68% of those were seen once. The ten largest clonotypes hold approximately 0.05% of the sample. Sequencing input: naive CD4+ T cells from blood. The sample's cell subset or site label, in plain terms: true naive CD4+ T cells. These receptor sequences come from a man under 40 in good health.

This rearrangement joins TRBV29-1 to TRBJ1-2; perhaps TRBD1 as D (5 bases). Trimming left V 1 base short and J 3 bases short, with 6 bases between. Per the germline V gene, CDR1 is SQVTM and CDR2 is ANQGSEA. CDR3 length equals 12 residues. The CDR3 DNA reads TGCAGCGTTGAAGGCAGGGACTATGGCTACACCTTC. Protein product: CSVEGRDYGYTF.

V is TRBV7-9 and J is TRBJ1-6, with D perhaps matching TRBD1 (5 bases). The CDR3 length is 14 residues. Trimming removed 2 bases at V and 9 bases at J, with 11 bases between. The germline gives CDR1 SEHNR, CDR2 FQNEAQ (reference sequence). The DNA of the CDR3 is TGTGCCAGCAGCTTATTTGATGGGGGTTCACCCCTCCACTTT. This sequence encodes CASSLFDGGSPLHF.

This chain uses TRBV5-1 with TRBJ2-3; D call uncertain. V shed 6 bases and J shed 3 bases, with 11 bases lying between them. The V gene's germline CDR1 is SGHRS and CDR2 YFSETQ. The length of the CDR3 is 13 residues. CDR3 nucleotide sequence: TGCGCCAGCACCTCTCTCGGAACAGATACGCAGTATTTT. As protein: CASTSLGTDTQYF.

The genes are TRBV7-9 and TRBJ2-1; D is unresolved. Germline V gene sequence: CDR1 SEHNR, CDR2 FQNEAQ (reference sequence). The CDR3 totals 14 residues. The V gene lost 1 base and the J gene lost 3 bases, with 7 bases spanning the gap. The CDR3 coding sequence is TGTGCCAGCAGCTTAGAAATAGTCTACAATGAGCAGTTCTTC. Translating it yields CASSLEIVYNEQFF.

This chain connects TRBV4-3 to TRBJ2-4; D assignment may be TRBD1 or TRBD2 (6 bases each). The CDR3 is made up of 15 amino acids. From germline, CDR1 is LGHNA and CDR2 YSLEER. V shed 4 bases and J shed 0 bases, with 10 bases lying between them. The CDR3 DNA reads TGCGCCAGCAGCCTCGAGGGGGGAGCCAAAAACATTCAGTACTTC. Its translation is CASSLEGGAKNIQYF.

The chain employs TRBV7-2 and TRBJ1-1; D ambiguous. CDR1 SGHTA and CDR2 FQGNSA come from the germline V gene. The V end was cut by 1 base, the J end by 0 bases, with 6 bases between. This CDR3 contains 14 residues. The CDR3 reads CASSLETLNTEAFF. CDR3 DNA sequence: TGTGCCAGCAGCTTAGAGACGCTGAACACTGAAGCTTTCTTT.

V is TRBV14 and J is TRBJ1-2, with 7 bases aligning to TRBD1. The V gene's germline CDR1 is SGHDN and CDR2 FVKESK. V lost 5 bases, J lost 5 bases, and 2 bases stayed unmatched. The CDR3 is made up of 12 amino acids. The CDR3 sequence is CASSKQGYGYTF. In DNA form, the CDR3 reads TGTGCCAGCAGCAAACAGGGGTATGGCTACACCTTC.